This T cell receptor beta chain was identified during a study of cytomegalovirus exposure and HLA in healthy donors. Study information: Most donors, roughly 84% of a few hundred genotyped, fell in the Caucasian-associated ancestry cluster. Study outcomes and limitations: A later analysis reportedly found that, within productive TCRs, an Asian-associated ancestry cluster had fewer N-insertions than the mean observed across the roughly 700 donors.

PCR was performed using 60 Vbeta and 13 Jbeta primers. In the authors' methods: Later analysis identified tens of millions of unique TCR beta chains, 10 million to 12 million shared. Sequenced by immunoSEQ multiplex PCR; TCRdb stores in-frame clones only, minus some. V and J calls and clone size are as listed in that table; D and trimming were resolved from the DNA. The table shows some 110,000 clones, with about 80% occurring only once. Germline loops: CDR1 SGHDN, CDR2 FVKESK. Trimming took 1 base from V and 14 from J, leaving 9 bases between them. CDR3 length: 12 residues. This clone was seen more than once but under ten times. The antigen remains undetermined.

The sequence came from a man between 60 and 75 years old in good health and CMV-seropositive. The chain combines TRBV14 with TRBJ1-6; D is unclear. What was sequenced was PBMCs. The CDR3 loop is CASSQGLFALHF. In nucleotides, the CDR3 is TGTGCCAGCAGCCAAGGTTTGTTCGCCCTCCACTTT.